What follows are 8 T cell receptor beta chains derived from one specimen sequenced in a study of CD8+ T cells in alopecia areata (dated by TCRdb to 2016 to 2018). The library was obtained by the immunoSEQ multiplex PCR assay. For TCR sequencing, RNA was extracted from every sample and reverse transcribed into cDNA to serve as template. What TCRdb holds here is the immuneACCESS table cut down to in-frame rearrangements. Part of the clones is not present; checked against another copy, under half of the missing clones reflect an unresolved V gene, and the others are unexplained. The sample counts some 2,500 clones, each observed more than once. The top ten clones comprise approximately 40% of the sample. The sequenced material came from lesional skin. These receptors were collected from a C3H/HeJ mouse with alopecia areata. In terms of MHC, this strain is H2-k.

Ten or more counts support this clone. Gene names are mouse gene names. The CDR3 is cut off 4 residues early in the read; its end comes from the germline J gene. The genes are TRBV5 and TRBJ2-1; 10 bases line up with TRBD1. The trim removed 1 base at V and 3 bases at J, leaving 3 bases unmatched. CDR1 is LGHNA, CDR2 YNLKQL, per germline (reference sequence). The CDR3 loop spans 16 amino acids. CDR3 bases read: TGTGCCAGCAGCCAAGGACAGGGGGCAAGCTATGCT. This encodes CASSQGQGASYA. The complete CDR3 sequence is CASSQGQGASYAEQFF.

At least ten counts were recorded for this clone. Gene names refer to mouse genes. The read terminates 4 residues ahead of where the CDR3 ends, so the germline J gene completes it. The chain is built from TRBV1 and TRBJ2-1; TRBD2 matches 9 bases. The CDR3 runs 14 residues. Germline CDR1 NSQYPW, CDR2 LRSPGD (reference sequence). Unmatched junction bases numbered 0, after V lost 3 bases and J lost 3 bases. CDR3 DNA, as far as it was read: TGCACCTGCAGTGCGGGACTGGGCTATGCT. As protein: CTCSAGLGYA. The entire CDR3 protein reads CTCSAGLGYAEQFF.

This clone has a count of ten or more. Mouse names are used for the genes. The CDR3 DNA, read in part, is TGTGCAAGCAGCCTGGGGAGTCAAAAC. Translating it yields CASSLGSQN. The entire CDR3 is CASSLGSQNTLYF. The J gene is TRBJ2-4, the V gene TRBV16, with D possibly matching TRBD2 (6 bases). The read finishes 4 residues shy of the CDR3 end, and the germline J gene is used to complete it. Germline-derived CDR1 and CDR2 are SGHSA and FRNQAP. CDR3 size: 13 residues. V lost 5 bases, J lost 0 bases, and 6 bases lay in between. Based on the CDR3 plus reference TRBV16 and TRBJ2-4, the full variable domain is NAGVIQTPRHKVTGKGQEATLWCEPISGHSAVFWYRQTIVQGLEFLTYFRNQAPIDDSGMPKERFSAQMPNQSHSTLKIQSTQPQDSAVYLCASSLGSQNTLYFGAGTRLSVL.

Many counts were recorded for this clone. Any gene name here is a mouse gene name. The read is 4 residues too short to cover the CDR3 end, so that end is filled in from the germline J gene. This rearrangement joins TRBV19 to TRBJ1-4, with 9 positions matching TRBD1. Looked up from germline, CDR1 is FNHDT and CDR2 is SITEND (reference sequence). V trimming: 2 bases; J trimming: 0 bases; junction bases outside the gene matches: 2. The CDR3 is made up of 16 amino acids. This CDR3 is CASSIGDRVSNERLFF. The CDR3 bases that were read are TGTGCCAGCAGTATTGGGGACAGGGTTTCCAACGAA.

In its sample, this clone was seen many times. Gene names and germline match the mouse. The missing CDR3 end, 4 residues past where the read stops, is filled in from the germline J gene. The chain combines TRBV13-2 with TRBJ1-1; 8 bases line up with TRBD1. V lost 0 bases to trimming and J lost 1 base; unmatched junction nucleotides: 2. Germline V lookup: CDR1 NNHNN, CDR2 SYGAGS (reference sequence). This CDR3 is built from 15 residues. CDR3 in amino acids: CASGDVGTGNTEVFF. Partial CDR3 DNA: TGTGCCAGCGGTGATGTGGGGACAGGGAACACA.

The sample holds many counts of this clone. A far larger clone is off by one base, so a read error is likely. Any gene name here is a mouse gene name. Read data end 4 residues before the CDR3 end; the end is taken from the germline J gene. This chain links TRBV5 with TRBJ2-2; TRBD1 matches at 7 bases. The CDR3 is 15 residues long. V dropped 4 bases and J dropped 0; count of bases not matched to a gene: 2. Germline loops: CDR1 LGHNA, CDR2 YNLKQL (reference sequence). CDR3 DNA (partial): TGTGCCAGCAGCCGTGACAGGGCAAACACCGGG. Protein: CASSRDRANTG. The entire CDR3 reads CASSRDRANTGQLYF.

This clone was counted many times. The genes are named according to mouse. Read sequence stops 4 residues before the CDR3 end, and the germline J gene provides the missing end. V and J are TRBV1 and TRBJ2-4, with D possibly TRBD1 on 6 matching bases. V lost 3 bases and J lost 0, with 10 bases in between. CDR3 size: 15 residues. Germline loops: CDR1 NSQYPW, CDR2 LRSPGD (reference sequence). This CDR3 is CTCSAPRGSQNTLYF. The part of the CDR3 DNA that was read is TGCACCTGCAGTGCCCCCAGGGGTAGTCAAAAC.

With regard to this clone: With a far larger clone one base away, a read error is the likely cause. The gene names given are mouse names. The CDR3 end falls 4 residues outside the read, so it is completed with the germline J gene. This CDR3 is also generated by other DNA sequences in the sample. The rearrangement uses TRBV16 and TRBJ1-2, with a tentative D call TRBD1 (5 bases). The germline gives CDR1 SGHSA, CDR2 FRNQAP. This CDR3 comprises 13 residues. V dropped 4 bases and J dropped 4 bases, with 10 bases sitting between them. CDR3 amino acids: CASSSGQGSDYTF. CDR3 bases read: TGTGCAAGCAGCTCTGGTCAGGGCTCC.